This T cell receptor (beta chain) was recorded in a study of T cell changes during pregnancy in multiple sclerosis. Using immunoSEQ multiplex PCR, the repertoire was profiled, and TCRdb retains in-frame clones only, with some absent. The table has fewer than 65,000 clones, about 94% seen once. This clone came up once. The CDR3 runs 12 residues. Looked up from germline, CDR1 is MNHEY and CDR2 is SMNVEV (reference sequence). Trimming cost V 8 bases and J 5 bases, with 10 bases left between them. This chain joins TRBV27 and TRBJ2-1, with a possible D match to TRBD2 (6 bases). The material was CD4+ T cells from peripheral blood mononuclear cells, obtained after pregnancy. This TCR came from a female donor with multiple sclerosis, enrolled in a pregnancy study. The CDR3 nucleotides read TGTGCCAGCCGGAGGGCAGACAATGAGCAGTTCTTC. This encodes CASRRADNEQFF.